This T cell receptor beta chain was captured in a study of CD8+ T cells in alopecia areata. In the study overall: Severity among treated patients was scored by the percentage of scalp area affected.

The sequencing template was cDNA reverse transcribed from extracted RNA. The data were produced by immunoSEQ multiplex PCR, yet TCRdb's version contains in-frame clones alone and is incomplete. The table includes 93,000 or so clones, just over 85% detected once. The treatment is: oral pan-JAK inhibitor, 5-10 mg twice daily. General study results and limits: Many expanded lesional clones remained in scalp and blood on tofacitinib. Clonality exceeded that of normal scalp in lesional scalp, most notably in alopecia totalis/universalis. Scalp repertoires also include resident alphabeta T cells from normal skin.

This clone showed up just a few times. Its antigen remains unidentified. One end of the junction is discordant with germline, which a read error may explain. This CDR3 has 13 residues. CDR1 SQVTM and CDR2 ANQGSEA come from the germline V gene. The chain is built from TRBV29-1 and TRBJ2-1; 7 nucleotides match TRBD2. The clonotype comes from a human donor with alopecia areata. The material was CD8+ T cells sorted from blood, obtained between weeks 30 and 35, from a patient treated with tofacitinib. Written as DNA, the CDR3 is TGCAGCGTCGAAGCGGGGATCGGCAATGAGCAGTTCTTC. Translation gives CSVEAGIGNEQFF.